This TCR beta chain stems from a study of cytomegalovirus exposure and HLA in healthy donors. Primers: 60 Vbeta forward and 13 Jbeta reverse. Produced via immunoSEQ multiplex PCR; TCRdb's table is partial and in-frame only. The sample has around 210,000 clones, and its top ten clones hold about 1%. The germline gives CDR1 KGHSH, CDR2 LQKENI. V lost 4 bases, J lost 0 bases, and 10 bases lay in between. The CDR3 is 15 amino acids. Study-level findings and limits: Serostatus for CMV was the only available immune exposure information. The study listed under 200 cytomegalovirus-associated TCR beta chains. In an earlier analysis, about 87% or about 30%: the productive usage of most TCR beta V segments. It was reported in a later analysis that an Asian-associated ancestry cluster showed fewer N-insertions than the roughly 670-donor mean.

In regard to this clone: As yet, its antigen is unknown.

The chain couples TRBV18 to TRBJ1-5; no firm D call. Sequenced input: PBMCs. The clonotype originates from a woman between 25 and 40 years old in good health and CMV-seropositive. This CDR3 is CASSLFGDSNQPQHF. CDR3 nucleotides: TGTGCCAGCTCACTTTTCGGGGATAGCAATCAGCCCCAGCATTTT.